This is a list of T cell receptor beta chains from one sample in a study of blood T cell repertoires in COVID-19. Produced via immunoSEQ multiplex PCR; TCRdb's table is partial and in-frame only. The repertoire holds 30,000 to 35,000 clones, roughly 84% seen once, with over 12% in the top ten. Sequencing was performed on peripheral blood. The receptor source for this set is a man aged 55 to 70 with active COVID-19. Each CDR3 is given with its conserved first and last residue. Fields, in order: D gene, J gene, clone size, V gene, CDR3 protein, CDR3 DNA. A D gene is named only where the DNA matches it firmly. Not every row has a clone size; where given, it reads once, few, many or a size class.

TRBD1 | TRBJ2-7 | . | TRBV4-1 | CASSRLATGVGYEQYF | TGCGCCAGCAGCCGCCTCGCGACAGGGGTGGGCTACGAGCAGTACTTC
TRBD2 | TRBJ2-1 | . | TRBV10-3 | CAISGPTSGGYNEQFF | TGTGCCATCAGTGGACCAACTAGCGGGGGTTACAATGAGCAGTTCTTC
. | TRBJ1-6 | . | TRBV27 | CASSLTGIYNSPLHF | TGTGCCAGCAGTTTGACAGGAATCTATAATTCACCCCTCCACTTT
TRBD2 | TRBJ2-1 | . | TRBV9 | CASSRLAGVGEQFF | TGTGCCAGCAGCCGGTTAGCGGGGGTTGGTGAGCAGTTCTTC
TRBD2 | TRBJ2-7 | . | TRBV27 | CASSLWASGRKNEQYF | TGTGCCAGCAGTTTATGGGCTAGCGGGAGAAAGAACGAGCAGTACTTC
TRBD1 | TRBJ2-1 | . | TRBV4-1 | CASSQVIGQGIDEQFF | TGCGCCAGCAGCCAAGTCATCGGACAGGGTATCGATGAGCAGTTCTTC
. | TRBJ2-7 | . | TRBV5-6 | CASSANFRGSDEQYF | TGTGCCAGCAGCGCGAATTTCAGGGGTTCCGACGAGCAGTACTTC
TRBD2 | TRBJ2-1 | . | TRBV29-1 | CSASGTSGWYEQFF | TGCAGCGCCTCGGGGACTAGCGGGTGGTATGAGCAGTTCTTC
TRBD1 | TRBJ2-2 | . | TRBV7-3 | CASSLTGGWSTGELFF | TGTGCCAGCAGCCTAACAGGGGGCTGGAGCACCGGGGAGCTGTTTTTT
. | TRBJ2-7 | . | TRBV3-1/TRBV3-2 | CASSQEGRGLYEQYF | TGTGCCAGCAGCCAAGAGGGGCGCGGTCTCTACGAGCAGTACTTC
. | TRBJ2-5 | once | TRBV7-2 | CASSLLGARETQYF | TGTGCCAGCAGCTTACTGGGGGCGAGAGAGACCCAGTACTTC
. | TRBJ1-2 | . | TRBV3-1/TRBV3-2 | CASSQGPAINYGYTF | TGTGCCAGCAGCCAAGGGCCAGCGATTAACTATGGCTACACCTTC
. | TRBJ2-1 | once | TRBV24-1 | CATSDFSNEQFF | TGTGCCACCAGTGATTTCTCCAATGAGCAGTTCTTC
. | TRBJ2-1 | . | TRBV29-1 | CSVSSRGIYNEQFF | TGCAGCGTTTCCTCCCGCGGGATTTACAATGAGCAGTTCTTC
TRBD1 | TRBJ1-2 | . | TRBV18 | CASSPQGVNYGYTF | TGTGCCAGCTCACCCCAGGGGGTCAACTATGGCTACACCTTC
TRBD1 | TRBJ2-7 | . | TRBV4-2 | CASSQDRTGRPYEQYF | TGTGCCAGCAGCCAAGATAGGACAGGGAGGCCCTACGAGCAGTACTTC
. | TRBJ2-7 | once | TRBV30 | CAWSVRSWKPYEQYF | TGTGCCTGGAGTGTACGGAGTTGGAAGCCCTACGAGCAGTACTTC
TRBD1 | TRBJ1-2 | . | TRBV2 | CASSPIQGTGGGYTF | TGTGCCAGCAGTCCGATACAGGGGACTGGGGGTGGCTACACCTTC
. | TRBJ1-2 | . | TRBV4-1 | CASSQMTGLNYGYTF | TGCGCCAGCAGCCAAATGACAGGCCTTAACTATGGCTACACCTTC
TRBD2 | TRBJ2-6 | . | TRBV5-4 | CASSPSGGLLLSGANVLTF | TGTGCCAGCAGCCCCTCGGGGGGGCTCCTATTATCTGGGGCCAACGTCCTGACTTTC
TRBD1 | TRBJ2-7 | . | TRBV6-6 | CASSSRDRGYEQYF | TGTGCCAGCAGTTCCCGGGACAGGGGCTACGAGCAGTACTTC
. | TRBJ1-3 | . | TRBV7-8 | CASSSPRVRNTIYF | TGTGCCAGCAGCTCCCCCCGAGTTAGAAACACCATATATTTT
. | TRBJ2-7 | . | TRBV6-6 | CATTGYYEQYF | TGTGCCACCACAGGGTACTACGAGCAGTACTTC
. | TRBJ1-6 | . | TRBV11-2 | CASSLRRGNSPLHF | TGTGCCAGCAGCCTGCGCAGGGGCAATTCACCCCTCCACTTT